The present TCR beta chain was sequenced within a study of T cells after yellow fever vaccination. Study results and limitations: The secondary T-cell response peaked on day 5, not day 15, but was weaker.

The germline V and J ends were trimmed by 6 bases and 8 bases, with 14 bases remaining between them. The CDR3 extends over 14 amino acids. Germline CDR1 MNHEY, CDR2 SMNVEV (reference sequence). This clonotype has ten or more counts. Its antigen remains unknown. From the 5' RACE reads, TCRdb called clonotypes with MiXCR, one entry per CDR3 protein. The table records about 30,000 distinct CDR3 sequences, 4% to 4.5% of them present only once. The sequences come from CD8+ T cells sorted from PBMCs, collected 5 days after the yellow fever booster vaccination. The chain couples TRBV27 to TRBJ1-6; D possibly corresponds to TRBD1 (6 bases). The sequence derives from a man aged 30 to 45 who received the YFV17D yellow fever vaccine. This chain's CDR3 is CASRKTGTDSPLHF. The DNA of the CDR3 is TGTGCCAGCAGGAAAACAGGGACGGATTCACCCCTCCACTTT.